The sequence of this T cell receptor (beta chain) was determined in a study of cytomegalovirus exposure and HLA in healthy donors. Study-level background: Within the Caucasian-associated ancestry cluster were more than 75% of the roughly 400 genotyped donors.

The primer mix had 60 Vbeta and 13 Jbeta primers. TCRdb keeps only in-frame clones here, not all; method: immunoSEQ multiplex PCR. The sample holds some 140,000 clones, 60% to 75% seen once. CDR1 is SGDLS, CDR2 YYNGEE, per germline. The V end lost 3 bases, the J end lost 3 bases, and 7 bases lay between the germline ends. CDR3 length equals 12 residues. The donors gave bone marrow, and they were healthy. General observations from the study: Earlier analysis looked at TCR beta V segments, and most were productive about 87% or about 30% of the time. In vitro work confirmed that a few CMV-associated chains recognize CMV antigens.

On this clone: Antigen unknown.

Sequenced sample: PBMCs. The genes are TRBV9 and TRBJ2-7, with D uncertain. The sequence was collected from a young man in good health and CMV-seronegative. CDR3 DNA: TGTGCCAGCAGCGGCGAGCACTACGAGCAGTACTTC. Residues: CASSGEHYEQYF.